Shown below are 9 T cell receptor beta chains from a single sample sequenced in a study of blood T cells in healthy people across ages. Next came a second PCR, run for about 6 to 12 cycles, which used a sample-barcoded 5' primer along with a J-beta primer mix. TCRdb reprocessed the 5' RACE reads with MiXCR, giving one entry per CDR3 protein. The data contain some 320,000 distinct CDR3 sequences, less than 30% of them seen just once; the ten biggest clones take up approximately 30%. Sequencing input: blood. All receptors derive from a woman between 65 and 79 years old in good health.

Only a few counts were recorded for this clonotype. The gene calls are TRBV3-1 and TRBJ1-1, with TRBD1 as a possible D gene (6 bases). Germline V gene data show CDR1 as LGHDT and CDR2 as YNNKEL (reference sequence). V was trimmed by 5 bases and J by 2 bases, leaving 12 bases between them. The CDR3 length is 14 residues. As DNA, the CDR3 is TGTGCCAGCAGCTCAGACAGGATAAACACTGAAGCTTTCTTT. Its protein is CASSSDRINTEAFF.

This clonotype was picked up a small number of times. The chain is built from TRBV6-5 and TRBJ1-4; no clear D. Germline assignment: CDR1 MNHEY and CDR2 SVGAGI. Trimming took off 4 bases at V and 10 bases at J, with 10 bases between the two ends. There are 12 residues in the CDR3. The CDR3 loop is CASSSPSGKLFF. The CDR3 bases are TGTGCCAGCAGTTCCCCGTCGGGAAAACTGTTTTTT.

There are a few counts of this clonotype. CDR3 amino acids: CSASLAARETQYF. The CDR3 region has the DNA TGCAGTGCCTCTCTAGCGGCCAGGGAGACCCAGTACTTC. The chain recombines TRBV20-1 with TRBJ2-5, with 7 bases lining up with TRBD2. The J segment lost 5 bases and the V segment lost 6 bases, leaving 9 bases of the junction unmatched. The CDR3 loop spans 13 amino acids. Germline V gives CDR1 DFQATT, CDR2 SNEGSKA (reference sequence).

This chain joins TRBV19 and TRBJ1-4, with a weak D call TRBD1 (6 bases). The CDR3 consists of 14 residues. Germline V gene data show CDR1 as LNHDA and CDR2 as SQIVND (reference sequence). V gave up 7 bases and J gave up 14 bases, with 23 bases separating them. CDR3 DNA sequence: TGTGCCAGTACCAAGGACATCCAAAGGGGGATCCTGTTTTTT. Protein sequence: CASTKDIQRGILFF.

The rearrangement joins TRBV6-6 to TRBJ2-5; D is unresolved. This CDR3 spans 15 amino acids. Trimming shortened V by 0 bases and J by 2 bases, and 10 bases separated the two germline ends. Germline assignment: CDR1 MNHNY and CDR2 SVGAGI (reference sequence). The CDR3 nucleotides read TGTGCCAGCAGTTACTCGAAAACATCTCAAGAGACCCAGTACTTC. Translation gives CASSYSKTSQETQYF.

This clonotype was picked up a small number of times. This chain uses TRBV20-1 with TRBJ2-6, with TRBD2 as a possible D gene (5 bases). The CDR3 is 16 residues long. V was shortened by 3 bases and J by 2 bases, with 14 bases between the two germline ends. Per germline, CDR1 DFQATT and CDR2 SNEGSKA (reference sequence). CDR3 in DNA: TGCAGTGCTAGTAGAGGGTTAGGCCCTGGGGCCAACGTCCTGACTTTC. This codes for CSASRGLGPGANVLTF.

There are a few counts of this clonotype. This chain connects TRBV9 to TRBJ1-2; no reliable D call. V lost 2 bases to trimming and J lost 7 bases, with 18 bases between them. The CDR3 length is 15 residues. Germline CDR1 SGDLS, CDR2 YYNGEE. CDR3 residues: CASSVGGQTFAGYTF. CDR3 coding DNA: TGTGCCAGCAGCGTGGGAGGTCAGACTTTCGCTGGCTACACCTTC. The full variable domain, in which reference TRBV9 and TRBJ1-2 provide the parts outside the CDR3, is DSGVTQTPKHLITATGQRVTLRCSPRSGDLSVYWYQQSLDQGLQFLIQYYNGEERAKGNILERFSAQQFPDLHSELNLSSLELGDSALYFCASSVGGQTFAGYTFGSGTRLTVV.

The chain's CDR3 is CSVPGTRDNEQFF. In DNA, the CDR3 is TGCAGCGTTCCCGGGACTAGGGACAATGAGCAGTTCTTC. This rearrangement joins TRBV29-1 to TRBJ2-1; 8 bases map to TRBD2. CDR3 length: 13 residues. The V gene end was trimmed by 5 bases and the J gene end by 5 bases; junction bases not matched to a gene: 5. CDR1 and CDR2 from the germline V gene are SQVTM and ANQGSEA.

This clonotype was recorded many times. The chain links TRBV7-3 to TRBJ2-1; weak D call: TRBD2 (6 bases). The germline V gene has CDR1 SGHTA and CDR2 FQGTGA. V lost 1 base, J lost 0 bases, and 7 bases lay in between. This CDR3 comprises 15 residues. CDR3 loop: CASSLMGGSYNEQFF. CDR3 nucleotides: TGTGCCAGCAGCTTAATGGGGGGCTCCTACAATGAGCAGTTCTTC.